Listed below are T cell receptor beta chains from one sample, sequenced in a study of cytomegalovirus exposure and HLA in healthy donors. Assay used: immunoSEQ multiplex PCR; TCRdb lists only in-frame clones, some missing. The data contain some 110,000 clones, 75% of them seen just once; the ten biggest clones take up 2.5%. Sequenced sample: PBMCs. The receptor set was obtained from a man aged 35 to 55 in good health and CMV-seronegative. The CDR3 runs from the conserved cysteine through the conserved F or W. The D gene is left open where the match is weak.

TRBJ2-1 TRBD2 TRBV4-1 CASSQGLRGGAIEQFF
TRBJ2-7 TRBD2 TRBV5-6 CASSWELAGDYEQYF
TRBJ1-1 TRBD1 TRBV7-3 CASSMTGASVVRTEAFF
TRBJ2-3 TRBD2 TRBV5-1 CASSFAGGEDTQYF
TRBJ2-7 TRBD2 TRBV7-9 CASSPRLSGEEQYF
TRBJ1-2 TRBD1 TRBV10-3 CAISESTGQGDGYTF
TRBJ2-7 TRBD1 TRBV5-1 CASSSDTGGYEQYF
TRBJ2-5 TRBD2 TRBV4-1 CASSQTNGGAGETQYF
TRBJ2-7 . TRBV5-1 CASSLRQAGSASYEQYF
TRBJ2-7 TRBD1 TRBV29-1 CSVELPTGGPGEQYF
TRBJ1-2 . TRBV28 CASSLQRRNYGYTF
TRBJ2-3 TRBD1 TRBV19 CASSTRRPGGADTQYF
TRBJ2-3 TRBD2 TRBV2 CASSELSGGFTDTQYF
TRBJ1-1 . TRBV4-2 CASSQVPGQDSTEAFF
TRBJ2-1 TRBD2 TRBV5-1 CASSLSGLAGGIGEQFF
TRBJ2-5 . TRBV15 CATSKRGFDRIGTQYF
TRBJ1-2 . TRBV27 CAGRGVVGYTF
TRBJ1-3 . TRBV6-5 CASRGGSEPGNTIYF
TRBJ1-1 . TRBV6-1 CASSVGQGLGNTEAFF
TRBJ2-5 TRBD2 TRBV9 CASSPGLAGGPLETQYF
TRBJ1-5 . TRBV10-3 CAISEQGSNQPQHF
TRBJ1-4 TRBD1 TRBV19 CASSIPTGSREKLFF
TRBJ2-7 TRBD1 TRBV6-5 CASSYTPDRAYEQYF
TRBJ2-7 TRBD2 TRBV2 CASSVWEGRQYF
TRBJ1-3 . TRBV5-4 CASSLGPLSGNTIYF
TRBJ2-7 TRBD2 TRBV9 CASSGGLAGAYEQYF
TRBJ1-1 . TRBV18 CASSPLPGGRMNTEAFF
TRBJ2-5 TRBD1 TRBV7-6 CASSPGQGPEETQYF
TRBJ1-1 TRBD1 TRBV29-1 CSGGTGVSEAFF
TRBJ2-3 . TRBV19 CASKMRGQDTQYF
TRBJ1-5 . TRBV19 CASSIERNQPQHF
TRBJ2-7 TRBD1 TRBV5-1 CASSPTGTDYEQYF
TRBJ1-1 . TRBV7-9 CSSSLVQGRFGAEAFF
TRBJ2-1 . TRBV29-1 CSALPIARSSYNEQFF
TRBJ1-2 TRBD1 TRBV7-2 CASSPGTGSYGYTF
TRBJ1-4 TRBD1 TRBV2 CASGGQGPTNEKLFF
TRBJ1-1 TRBD1 TRBV28 CASRDRGRTEAFF
TRBJ2-1 . TRBV20-1 CSATSFEQFF
TRBJ2-7 TRBD1 TRBV28 CASSTTLGTGYEQYF
TRBJ2-7 TRBD2 TRBV6-8 CASSTGTSGGTYEQYF
. TRBD1 TRBV6-1 CASSPDRGLLYEQYF
TRBJ1-5 . TRBV19 CASSWQGTSNQPQHF
TRBJ1-5 . TRBV7-9 CASTVGGNQPQHF
TRBJ2-1 . TRBV6-5 CASSWGGHEQFF
TRBJ1-1 TRBD1 TRBV4-1 CVSSRAGPGGLNTEAFF
TRBJ2-5 TRBD2 TRBV5-6 CASSLKSGGTGETQYF
TRBJ2-7 . TRBV7-6 CASSPEEGIAYEQYF
TRBJ2-1 TRBD1 TRBV6-5 CASSFSTGVNEQFF
TRBJ2-5 . TRBV5-1 CASSLVGGQETQYF
TRBJ1-2 TRBD1 TRBV9 CASSALDRGFYGYTF
TRBJ2-3 TRBD1 TRBV7-6 CASSDLQGAGTDTQYF
TRBJ2-1 TRBD1 TRBV9 CASSSRQGLAPHDEQFF
TRBJ1-2 . TRBV7-9 CASSLAPQGYGYTF
TRBJ2-2 . TRBV7-2 CASSLGQNTGELFF
TRBJ2-5 TRBD2 TRBV5-1 CASSWGTSGGGETQYF
TRBJ1-3 TRBD1 TRBV28 CASSHGQALGNTIYF
TRBJ2-1 TRBD1 TRBV5-6 CASSLDRGVYNEQFF